These T cell receptor beta chains were read from a single sample in a study of blood T cell repertoires in COVID-19. Sequencing used immunoSEQ multiplex PCR; TCRdb keeps in-frame clones, though not all of them. The table lists roughly 70,000 clones, nearly 80% of them singletons, with around 5.9% in the top ten. The sequenced sample consisted of peripheral blood. Receptors originate from a woman in her fifties or sixties with acute or convalescent COVID-19. CDR3s include the opening cysteine and the closing phenylalanine or tryptophan. Fields, in order: J gene, V gene, clone size, D gene, CDR3 protein, CDR3 DNA. A D gene is named only where the DNA matches it firmly. The size field is filled for only some rows; it gives once, few, many or a size class.

>TRBJ1-6|TRBV27|NA|NA
CASSRWYRDQDSPLHF
TGTGCCAGCAGTAGATGGTACAGGGATCAGGATTCACCCCTCCACTTT
>TRBJ1-1|TRBV28|NA|TRBD1
CASSARTGKFTEAFF
TGTGCCAGCAGTGCCAGGACAGGGAAGTTTACTGAAGCTTTCTTT
>TRBJ2-2|TRBV9|NA|TRBD2
CASSPGERGGYTGELFF
TGTGCCAGCAGCCCCGGAGAGCGGGGTGGTTACACCGGGGAGCTGTTTTTT
>TRBJ2-7|TRBV28|NA|NA
CASNPDSPYEQYF
TGTGCCAGCAATCCGGACAGTCCCTACGAGCAGTACTTC
>TRBJ2-3|TRBV18|NA|NA
CASSPYRDTQYF
TGTGCCAGCTCACCTTATCGGGATACGCAGTATTTT
>TRBJ1-1|TRBV29-1|once|NA
CSVLTGYTEAFF
TGCAGCGTCCTCACAGGGTACACTGAAGCTTTCTTT
>TRBJ2-3|TRBV7-9|NA|TRBD1
CASSLARTGYVSTDTQYF
TGTGCCAGCAGCTTAGCCAGGACAGGGTATGTCTCCACAGATACGCAGTATTTT
>TRBJ2-7|TRBV5-1|few|TRBD1
CASSLGTALYEQYF
TGCGCCAGCAGCTTAGGGACAGCCCTCTACGAGCAGTACTTC
>TRBJ2-7|TRBV30|NA|NA
CAWSVGGSYEQYF
TGTGCCTGGAGTGTCGGGGGAAGCTACGAGCAGTACTTC
>TRBJ1-1|TRBV29-1|NA|TRBD1
CSVEGQTNTEAFF
TGCAGCGTTGAGGGACAGACGAACACTGAAGCTTTCTTT
>TRBJ2-2|TRBV9|NA|TRBD2
CASSGGGDTGELFF
TGTGCCAGCAGCGGCGGGGGGGACACCGGGGAGCTGTTTTTT
>TRBJ2-7|TRBV6-5|NA|NA
CASSYSITTYEQYF
TGTGCCAGCAGTTACTCGATAACTACCTACGAGCAGTACTTC
>TRBJ2-3|TRBV12-5|NA|NA
CASGLSPDTQYF
TGTGCTAGTGGTTTGAGCCCAGATACGCAGTATTTT
>TRBJ2-1|TRBV19|NA|NA
CASSPIVSSYNEQFF
TGTGCCAGTAGTCCTATCGTTAGCTCCTACAATGAGCAGTTCTTC
>TRBJ2-7|TRBV5-1|few|NA
CASSYQDTYEQYF
TGCGCCAGCAGCTACCAGGATACCTACGAGCAGTACTTC
>TRBJ1-1|TRBV7-9|few|TRBD1
CASSLYRGRGVTEAFF
TGTGCCAGCAGCTTATACAGGGGGCGCGGGGTCACTGAAGCTTTCTTT
>TRBJ2-1|TRBV28|NA|TRBD2
CASSLYTGTSGGGNNEQFF
TGTGCCAGCAGTTTATACACCGGGACTAGCGGGGGGGGGAACAATGAGCAGTTCTTC
>TRBJ1-2|TRBV3-1/TRBV3-2|NA|NA
CASSQGDSTYGYTF
TGTGCCAGCAGCCAAGGAGACAGCACCTATGGCTACACCTTC
>TRBJ2-6|TRBV11-2|NA|TRBD1
CATNIGTGSAGANVLTF
TGTGCCACGAACATAGGGACAGGGTCTGCCGGGGCCAACGTCCTGACTTTC
>TRBJ1-1|TRBV6-2/TRBV6-3|NA|TRBD1
CASSPFGQGGAEAFF
TGTGCCAGCAGCCCTTTTGGACAGGGAGGCGCTGAAGCTTTCTTT
>TRBJ1-4|TRBV2|few|NA
CASSERGAGREKLFF
TGTGCCAGCAGTGAACGCGGAGCAGGGCGTGAAAAACTGTTTTTT
>TRBJ1-5|TRBV10-3|NA|NA
CAISESRVRDQPQHF
TGTGCCATCAGTGAGTCGAGGGTAAGGGATCAGCCCCAGCATTTT
>TRBJ2-4|TRBV6-5|NA|NA
CASRSDGSKNIQYF
TGTGCCAGCAGATCCGACGGGTCCAAAAACATTCAGTACTTC
>TRBJ1-5|TRBV4-3|NA|NA
CASSWTGDQPQHF
TGCGCCAGCAGCTGGACGGGAGATCAGCCCCAGCATTTT
>TRBJ2-3|TRBV30|NA|NA
CAWSSGDTQYF
TGTGCCTGGAGTAGCGGAGATACGCAGTATTTT
>TRBJ2-7|TRBV5-1|NA|TRBD1
CASSFDRAYEQYF
TGCGCCAGCAGCTTCGACAGGGCCTACGAGCAGTACTTC
>TRBJ2-2|TRBV19|NA|NA
CASSPRTRGGELFF
TGTGCCAGTAGTCCCCGGACCCGGGGAGGGGAGCTGTTTTTT
>TRBJ1-1|TRBV2|NA|NA
CASSEAGGAVLNTEAFF
TGTGCCAGCAGTGAAGCAGGTGGGGCGGTCCTGAACACTGAAGCTTTCTTT
>TRBJ2-1|TRBV5-1|few|TRBD2
CASRREGPINEQFF
TGCGCCAGCCGACGGGAGGGGCCAATTAATGAGCAGTTCTTC